Listed below are T cell receptor beta chains from one sample, sequenced in a study of T cell repertoires in cytomegalovirus infection. TCRdb itself ran the reads through MiXCR, one entry per CDR3 protein. Counted here are about 47,000 distinct CDR3 sequences, roughly 18% occurring once; the ten biggest clones make up roughly 50%. No cognate antigen is known for these TCRs. The specimen comprised CD8+ T cells from cultured PBMCs, sampled from culture after CMV antigen stimulation. The receptors shown here come from a human donor in good health (CMV status not recorded). Some clones in this sample may be carry-over from other donors' samples. Both conserved end residues are part of each CDR3. D genes are given only for firm matches. Clone size is shown for a subset of rows, as once, few, many or a class of expanded clone.

V	J	size	D	CDR3	DNA
TRBV7-2	TRBJ2-1	many	.	CASAGTAVFEQFF	TGTGCCAGCGCCGGGACGGCGGTTTTTGAGCAGTTCTTC
TRBV6-1	TRBJ2-7	few	.	CATREQYF	TGTGCCACCAGGGAGCAGTACTTC
TRBV18	TRBJ1-3	few	.	CASSPGIGADSGNTIYF	TGTGCCAGCTCACCAGGTATAGGGGCAGACTCTGGAAACACCATATATTTT
TRBV24-1	TRBJ2-1	few	TRBD2	CATRPSGISDEQFF	TGTGCCACCAGACCTAGCGGGATATCGGATGAGCAGTTCTTC
TRBV4-3	TRBJ2-3	many	TRBD1	CASSPRTGGTDTQYF	TGCGCCAGCAGCCCCCGGACAGGGGGGACAGATACGCAGTATTTT
TRBV20-1	TRBJ1-2	.	.	CSARPGYWDNGYTF	TGCAGTGCTCGCCCAGGGTATTGGGATAATGGCTACACCTTC
TRBV7-3	TRBJ2-2	.	.	CASSQDSFTGELFF	TGTGCCAGCAGCCAAGACTCATTCACCGGGGAGCTGTTTTTT
TRBV6-4	TRBJ2-2	many	.	CASSESPEGNTGELFF	TGTGCCAGCAGCGAAAGCCCGGAGGGGAACACCGGGGAGCTGTTTTTT
TRBV7-9	TRBJ1-1	many	.	CASRRLEGTEAFF	TGTGCCAGCAGGCGCTTGGAGGGCACTGAAGCTTTCTTT
TRBV6-2/TRBV6-3	TRBJ1-5	few	TRBD1	CASSYSMYLTGGTGLVYSNQPQHF	TGTGCCAGCAGTTACTCGATGTATCTGACAGGGGGGACCGGATTGGTGTATAGCAATCAGCCCCAGCATTTT
TRBV18	TRBJ2-5	.	.	CASLPPNSQETQYF	TGTGCCAGCCTGCCTCCTAATTCTCAAGAGACCCAGTACTTC
TRBV3-1	TRBJ2-7	few	.	CASSQGLASYEQYF	TGTGCCAGCAGCCAAGGCCTAGCTTCCTACGAGCAGTACTTC
TRBV4-3	TRBJ2-1	many	.	CASSQVYPRNNEQFF	TGCGCCAGCAGCCAAGTTTACCCTCGAAACAATGAGCAGTTCTTC
TRBV30	TRBJ1-1	few	.	CAWIRGISTEAFF	TGTGCCTGGATTAGGGGGATTAGCACTGAAGCTTTCTTT
TRBV9	TRBJ2-7	.	.	CASSPPVGREQYF	TGTGCCAGCAGCCCCCCGGTCGGGCGCGAGCAGTACTTC
TRBV7-9	TRBJ2-2	many	.	CANQQIDSRSTGELFF	TGTGCCAACCAGCAGATTGACAGTCGGAGCACCGGGGAGCTGTTTTTT
TRBV11-2	TRBJ2-7	many	.	CASSLDGAGDEPYF	TGTGCCAGCAGCTTAGATGGAGCAGGAGACGAACCGTACTTC
TRBV10-3	TRBJ2-3	many	TRBD1	CAISEGDSPSTDTQYF	TGTGCCATCAGTGAGGGGGACAGTCCTAGCACAGATACGCAGTATTTT
TRBV4-1	TRBJ2-7	.	.	CASSPSDTYEQYF	TGCGCCAGCAGCCCCAGCGATACCTACGAGCAGTACTTC
TRBV4-3	TRBJ1-1	.	.	CASSHGLADGTEAFF	TGCGCCAGCAGCCATGGTCTCGCGGACGGAACTGAAGCTTTCTTT
TRBV12-3/TRBV12-4	TRBJ1-2	once	.	CASTDSSNYGYTF	TGTGCCAGCACAGACAGTTCTAACTATGGCTACACCTTC
TRBV29-1	TRBJ1-2	once	.	CSVPLGVWGYTF	TGCAGCGTCCCGTTGGGGGTTTGGGGCTACACCTTC
TRBV4-3	TRBJ2-3	many	TRBD2	CASSQDLMREEVWDTQYF	TGCGCCAGCAGCCAAGATCTTATGCGGGAGGAGGTTTGGGATACGCAGTATTTT
TRBV7-9	TRBJ2-3	few	TRBD2	CASSPLGGGSGDTQYF	TGTGCCAGCAGCCCCCTTGGCGGGGGTTCGGGAGATACGCAGTATTTT
TRBV25-1	TRBJ2-7	many	.	CASRQHGEQYF	TGTGCCAGCAGACAGCACGGGGAGCAGTACTTC
TRBV7-2	TRBJ2-1	many	.	CASSPGYEQFF	TGTGCCAGCAGCCCAGGGTATGAGCAGTTCTTC
TRBV7-8	TRBJ2-7	.	.	CASSLLSGVQNEQYF	TGTGCCAGCAGCTTATTGTCAGGCGTTCAAAACGAGCAGTACTTC
TRBV6-2/TRBV6-3	TRBJ1-5	many	.	CASSAPGGAWNQPQHF	TGTGCCAGCAGTGCACCAGGAGGGGCTTGGAATCAGCCCCAGCATTTT
TRBV20-1	TRBJ2-7	.	.	CSAREINSPYEQYF	TGCAGTGCTAGAGAGATTAACAGCCCCTACGAGCAGTACTTC
TRBV7-8	TRBJ1-1	many	.	CASSPDPVMNTEAFF	TGTGCCAGCAGTCCAGATCCAGTGATGAACACTGAAGCTTTCTTT
TRBV12-3/TRBV12-4	TRBJ2-5	once	TRBD2	CASSFWSPGLAGGPPQETQYF	TGTGCCAGCAGTTTTTGGTCGCCGGGACTAGCGGGAGGGCCGCCCCAAGAGACCCAGTACTTC
TRBV28	TRBJ2-7	many	.	CASTPPRGQQYF	TGTGCCAGCACCCCTCCTCGGGGTCAGCAGTACTTC
TRBV6-6	TRBJ2-5	many	.	CASSPLGTGGETQYF	TGTGCCAGCAGCCCTCTCGGAACTGGCGGGGAGACCCAGTACTTC
TRBV7-9	TRBJ2-7	.	TRBD2	CASSISGARYEQYF	TGTGCCAGCAGTATCAGCGGGGCCCGCTACGAGCAGTACTTC
TRBV9	TRBJ2-2	.	TRBD2	CASSDPPGRAGGRPEDTGELFF	TGTGCCAGCAGCGACCCCCCAGGACGGGCGGGAGGCCGACCGGAGGACACCGGGGAGCTGTTTTTT
TRBV9	TRBJ1-5	many	TRBD1	CASSAGTGSGEPQHF	TGTGCCAGCAGCGCCGGGACAGGGTCGGGAGAGCCCCAGCATTTT
TRBV11-2	TRBJ2-7	few	TRBD1	CASTKTGGVYEQYF	TGTGCCAGCACCAAGACAGGGGGCGTCTACGAGCAGTACTTC
TRBV7-2	TRBJ2-7	many	TRBD2	CASSLNVRGSISYEQYF	TGTGCCAGCAGCTTAAATGTGCGCGGGAGTATCTCCTACGAGCAGTACTTC
TRBV12-3/TRBV12-4	TRBJ2-2	few	.	CASGITAAGELFF	TGTGCCAGCGGGATCACAGCCGCCGGGGAGCTGTTTTTT
TRBV27	TRBJ1-6	many	.	CASKGSSYNSPLHF	TGTGCCAGCAAAGGGAGCTCCTATAATTCACCCCTCCACTTT
TRBV25-1	TRBJ2-1	.	TRBD2	CASSDRGGSAIGEQFF	TGTGCCAGCAGTGATCGGGGAGGGAGTGCCATCGGTGAGCAGTTCTTC
TRBV6-1	TRBJ2-1	many	TRBD2	CASSEGLAGLDSSYNEQFF	TGTGCCAGCAGTGAGGGACTAGCGGGCCTGGATAGCTCCTACAATGAGCAGTTCTTC
TRBV29-1	TRBJ1-1	few	.	CSVRHGQLNTEAFF	TGCAGCGTCCGCCATGGTCAGCTGAACACTGAAGCTTTCTTT
TRBV7-2	TRBJ1-1	many	TRBD1	CASSLGTGVLGTEAFF	TGTGCCAGCAGCTTAGGGACAGGGGTCTTAGGCACTGAAGCTTTCTTT
TRBV7-8	TRBJ2-5	.	TRBD1	CASSLEGAETQYF	TGTGCCAGCAGCTTAGAGGGGGCCGAGACCCAGTACTTC
TRBV6-2/TRBV6-3	TRBJ1-5	many	TRBD1	CASSSGQGIGQPQHF	TGTGCCAGCAGTTCGGGACAGGGGATCGGTCAGCCCCAGCATTTT
TRBV7-6	TRBJ2-5	few	.	CASSIRLEETQYF	TGTGCCAGCAGCATCAGACTCGAAGAGACCCAGTACTTC
TRBV7-9	TRBJ1-2	few	TRBD1	CASSPKAGGQGALGYTF	TGTGCCAGCAGCCCCAAGGCGGGGGGACAGGGGGCGCTTGGCTACACCTTC
TRBV5-1	TRBJ2-3	few	TRBD2	CASSLVPSGSEDTQYF	TGCGCCAGCAGCTTGGTTCCTAGCGGGAGTGAGGATACGCAGTATTTT
TRBV12-3/TRBV12-4	TRBJ1-1	few	.	CASSLDSINTEAFF	TGTGCCAGCAGTTTGGACAGTATCAACACTGAAGCTTTCTTT
TRBV9	TRBJ1-4	.	TRBD1	CASSLGTGGKLFF	TGTGCCAGCAGCCTCGGGACAGGGGGAAAACTGTTTTTT
TRBV6-1	TRBJ2-7	.	TRBD1	CASSEWDRDEQYF	TGTGCCAGCAGTGAATGGGACAGGGACGAGCAGTACTTC
TRBV28	TRBJ1-5	many	TRBD1	CASSQTGGDQPQHF	TGTGCCAGCAGTCAGACAGGGGGCGACCAGCCCCAGCATTTT
TRBV19	TRBJ1-2	few	.	CASSSGPGTNYGYTF	TGTGCCAGTAGTAGTGGTCCGGGAACTAACTATGGCTACACCTTC
TRBV4-2	TRBJ1-1	.	TRBD1	CASSHETGGNTEAFF	TGTGCCAGCAGCCATGAGACAGGGGGGAACACTGAAGCTTTCTTT